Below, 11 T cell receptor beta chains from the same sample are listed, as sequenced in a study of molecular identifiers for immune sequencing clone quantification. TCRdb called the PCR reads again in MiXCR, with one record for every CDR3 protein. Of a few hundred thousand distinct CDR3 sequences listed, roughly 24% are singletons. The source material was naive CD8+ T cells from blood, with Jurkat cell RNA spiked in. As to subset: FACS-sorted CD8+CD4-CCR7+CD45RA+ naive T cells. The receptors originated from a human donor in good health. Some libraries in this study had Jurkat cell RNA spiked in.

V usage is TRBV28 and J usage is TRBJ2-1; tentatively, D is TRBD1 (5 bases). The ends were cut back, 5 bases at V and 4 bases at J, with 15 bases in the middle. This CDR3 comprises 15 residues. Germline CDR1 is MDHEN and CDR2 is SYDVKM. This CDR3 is CASSPRQRIYNEQFF. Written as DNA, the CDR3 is TGTGCCAGCAGTCCCCGACAGAGGATTTACAATGAGCAGTTCTTC. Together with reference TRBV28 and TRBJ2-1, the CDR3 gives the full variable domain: DVKVTQSSRYLVKRTGEKVFLECVQDMDHENMFWYRQDPGLGLRLIYFSYDVKMKEKGDIPEGYSVSREKKERFSLILESASTNQTSMYLCASSPRQRIYNEQFFGPGTRLTVL.

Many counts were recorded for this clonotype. CDR3 coding DNA: TGCGCCCGCTACTCTACGAACAGTGGATGCAATCAGCCCCAGCATTTT. This encodes CARYSTNSGCNQPQHF. This chain joins TRBV23-1 and TRBJ1-5; D is unclear. TRBV23-1 is an ORF, and what it does is uncertain. V lost 11 bases, J lost 2 bases, and 22 bases lay in between. The CDR3 has 16 amino acids.

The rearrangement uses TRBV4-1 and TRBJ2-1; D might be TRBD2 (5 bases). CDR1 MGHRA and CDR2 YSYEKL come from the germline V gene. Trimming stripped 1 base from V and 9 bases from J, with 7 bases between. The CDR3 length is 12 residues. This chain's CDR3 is CASSQAGSEQFF. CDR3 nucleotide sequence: TGCGCCAGCAGCCAAGCTGGGAGTGAGCAGTTCTTC.

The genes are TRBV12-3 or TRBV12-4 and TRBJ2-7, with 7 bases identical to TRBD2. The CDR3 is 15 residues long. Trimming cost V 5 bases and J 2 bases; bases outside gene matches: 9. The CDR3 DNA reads TGTGCCAGCAGTCCTTCGGCGGGGGAAGCCTACGAGCAGTACTTC. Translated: CASSPSAGEAYEQYF.

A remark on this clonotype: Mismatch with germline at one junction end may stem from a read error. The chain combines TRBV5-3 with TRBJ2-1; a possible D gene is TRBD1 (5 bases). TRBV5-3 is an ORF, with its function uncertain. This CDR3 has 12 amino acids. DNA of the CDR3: TGTGCCAGCAGCTTGGGGCCAGGGCCCGAGTTCTTC. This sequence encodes CASSLGPGPEFF.

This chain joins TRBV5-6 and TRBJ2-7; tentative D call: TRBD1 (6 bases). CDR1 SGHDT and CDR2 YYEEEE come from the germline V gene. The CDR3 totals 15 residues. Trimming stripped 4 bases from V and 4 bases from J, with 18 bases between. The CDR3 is CASSGKGTGWYEQYF. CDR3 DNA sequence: TGTGCCAGCAGCGGCAAAGGAACAGGGTGGTACGAGCAGTACTTC.

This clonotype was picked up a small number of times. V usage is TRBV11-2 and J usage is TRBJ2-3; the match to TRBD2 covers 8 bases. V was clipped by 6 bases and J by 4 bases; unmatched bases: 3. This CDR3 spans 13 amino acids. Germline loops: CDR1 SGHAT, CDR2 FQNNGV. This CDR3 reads CASRREGPDTQYF. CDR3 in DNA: TGTGCCAGCAGACGGGAGGGCCCAGATACGCAGTATTTT.

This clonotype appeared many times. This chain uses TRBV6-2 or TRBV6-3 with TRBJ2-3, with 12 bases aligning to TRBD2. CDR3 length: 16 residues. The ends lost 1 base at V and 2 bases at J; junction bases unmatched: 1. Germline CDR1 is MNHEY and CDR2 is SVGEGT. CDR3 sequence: CASSYWTSGTTDTQYF. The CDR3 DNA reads TGTGCCAGCAGTTACTGGACTAGCGGGACCACAGATACGCAGTATTTT.

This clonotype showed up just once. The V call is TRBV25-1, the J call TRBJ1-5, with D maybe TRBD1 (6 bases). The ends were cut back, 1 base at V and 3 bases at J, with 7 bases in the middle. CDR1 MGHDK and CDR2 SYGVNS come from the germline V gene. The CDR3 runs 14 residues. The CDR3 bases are TGTGCCAGCAGTGAATGGGACACCAATCAGCCCCAGCATTTT. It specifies CASSEWDTNQPQHF.

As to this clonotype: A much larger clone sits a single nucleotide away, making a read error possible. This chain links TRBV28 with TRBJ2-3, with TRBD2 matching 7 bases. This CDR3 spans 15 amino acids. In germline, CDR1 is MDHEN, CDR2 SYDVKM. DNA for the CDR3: TGTGTCAGCAGACCGACTAGCACCTCCACAGATACGCAGTATTTT. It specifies CVSRPTSTSTDTQYF.

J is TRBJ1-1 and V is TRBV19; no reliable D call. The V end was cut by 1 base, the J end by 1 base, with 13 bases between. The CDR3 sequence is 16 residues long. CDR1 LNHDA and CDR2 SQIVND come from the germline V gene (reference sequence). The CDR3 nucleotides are TGTGCCAGTAGTATAGTCCCGGGAGTGAAGAACACTGAAGCTTTCTTT. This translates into CASSIVPGVKNTEAFF.